Listed below are T cell receptor beta chains from one sample, sequenced in a study of shared clonotypes between healthy human individuals. Assay used: immunoSEQ multiplex PCR; TCRdb lists only in-frame clones, some missing. The sample lists roughly 760,000 clones, around 74% occurring once. Sequencing was performed on memory CD4+ T cells sorted from blood. These receptors originate from a young woman in good health. Both conserved end residues are part of each CDR3. D genes are given only for firm matches. Clone sizes are given selectively: once, few, many, or a class where the clone is expanded.

v_call: TRBV19
d_call: -
clone_size: -
j_call: TRBJ2-7
cdr3_aa: CASSSRRDNYEQYF
cdr3_nt: TGTGCCAGTAGTTCCCGGAGGGACAACTACGAGCAGTACTTC

v_call: TRBV25-1
d_call: TRBD1
clone_size: few
j_call: TRBJ2-2
cdr3_aa: CASSRTGGTGELFF
cdr3_nt: TGTGCCAGCAGCCGGACAGGGGGCACCGGGGAGCTGTTTTTT

v_call: TRBV7-2
d_call: -
clone_size: few
j_call: TRBJ2-7
cdr3_aa: CASSLPPDSSYEQYF
cdr3_nt: TGTGCCAGCAGCTTACCCCCGGACAGCTCCTACGAGCAGTACTTC

v_call: TRBV6-4
d_call: -
clone_size: -
j_call: TRBJ2-1
cdr3_aa: CASSPELGLNNEQFF
cdr3_nt: TGTGCCAGCAGTCCTGAATTGGGATTAAACAATGAGCAGTTCTTC

v_call: TRBV11-3
d_call: -
clone_size: -
j_call: TRBJ2-2
cdr3_aa: CASRQSGGELFF
cdr3_nt: TGTGCCAGCAGGCAATCCGGCGGGGAGCTGTTTTTT

v_call: TRBV2
d_call: -
clone_size: -
j_call: TRBJ2-7
cdr3_aa: CASSALTSEVYEQYF
cdr3_nt: TGTGCCAGCAGTGCGCTTACGTCAGAAGTCTACGAGCAGTACTTC

v_call: TRBV10-3
d_call: -
clone_size: -
j_call: TRBJ2-1
cdr3_aa: CAISERARSYNEQFF
cdr3_nt: TGTGCCATCAGTGAGAGAGCCCGCTCCTACAATGAGCAGTTCTTC

v_call: TRBV19
d_call: -
clone_size: few
j_call: TRBJ1-5
cdr3_aa: CASSTGVGAQHF
cdr3_nt: TGTGCCAGTAGTACCGGGGTAGGCGCGCAGCATTTT

v_call: TRBV7-8
d_call: -
clone_size: few
j_call: TRBJ1-5
cdr3_aa: CASSLAVARGSHQPQHF
cdr3_nt: TGTGCCAGCAGCTTAGCAGTGGCCAGGGGTTCTCATCAGCCCCAGCATTTT

v_call: TRBV6-5
d_call: -
clone_size: -
j_call: TRBJ2-7
cdr3_aa: CASNHRGEQYF
cdr3_nt: TGTGCCAGCAACCATAGGGGGGAGCAGTACTTC

v_call: TRBV30
d_call: -
clone_size: -
j_call: TRBJ1-4
cdr3_aa: CAWTQTGGSEKLFF
cdr3_nt: TGTGCCTGGACCCAAACCGGGGGAAGTGAAAAACTGTTTTTT

v_call: TRBV27
d_call: -
clone_size: few
j_call: TRBJ1-2
cdr3_aa: CASSDGQGLFYGYTF
cdr3_nt: TGTGCCAGCAGCGACGGGCAGGGGCTGTTCTATGGCTACACCTTC

v_call: TRBV28
d_call: TRBD2
clone_size: once
j_call: TRBJ2-5
cdr3_aa: CASSLGLIGGETQYF
cdr3_nt: TGTGCCAGCAGCTTGGGCCTAATCGGGGGGGAGACCCAGTACTTC

v_call: TRBV19
d_call: -
clone_size: -
j_call: TRBJ2-7
cdr3_aa: CASNVESGYEQYF
cdr3_nt: TGTGCCAGTAACGTAGAGAGCGGCTACGAGCAGTACTTC

v_call: TRBV19
d_call: -
clone_size: once
j_call: TRBJ2-3
cdr3_aa: CARDLGTDTQYF
cdr3_nt: TGTGCCAGGGACCTTGGCACAGATACGCAGTATTTT

v_call: TRBV7-8
d_call: -
clone_size: -
j_call: TRBJ1-1
cdr3_aa: CASSPSPTGEAFF
cdr3_nt: TGTGCCAGCAGCCCGAGCCCTACCGGGGAAGCTTTCTTT

v_call: TRBV7-8
d_call: -
clone_size: -
j_call: TRBJ2-7
cdr3_aa: CASSHPRGAYEQYF
cdr3_nt: TGTGCCAGCAGCCATCCCAGGGGGGCCTACGAGCAGTACTTC

v_call: TRBV10-3
d_call: TRBD2
clone_size: -
j_call: TRBJ2-4
cdr3_aa: CAISAGGVDIQYF
cdr3_nt: TGTGCCATCAGTGCTGGGGGGGTAGACATTCAGTACTTC

v_call: TRBV6-4
d_call: -
clone_size: -
j_call: TRBJ2-1
cdr3_aa: CASSLESFTYNEQFF
cdr3_nt: TGTGCCAGCTCCCTCGAAAGCTTCACCTACAATGAGCAGTTCTTC

v_call: TRBV5-1
d_call: TRBD1
clone_size: -
j_call: TRBJ1-2
cdr3_aa: CASSKGQDYGYTF
cdr3_nt: TGCGCCAGCAGCAAAGGACAGGACTATGGCTACACCTTC

v_call: TRBV5-1
d_call: -
clone_size: few
j_call: TRBJ2-7
cdr3_aa: CASSLVASYEQYF
cdr3_nt: TGCGCCAGCAGCTTGGTGGCCTCCTACGAGCAGTACTTC

v_call: TRBV18
d_call: -
clone_size: -
j_call: TRBJ1-4
cdr3_aa: CASSSQGETNEKLFF
cdr3_nt: TGTGCCAGCTCATCGCAGGGCGAGACTAATGAAAAACTGTTTTTT

v_call: TRBV4-1
d_call: TRBD1
clone_size: -
j_call: TRBJ1-1
cdr3_aa: CASRRQGGAEAFF
cdr3_nt: TGCGCCAGCAGGAGACAGGGGGGAGCTGAAGCTTTCTTT

v_call: TRBV29-1
d_call: -
clone_size: once
j_call: TRBJ2-7
cdr3_aa: CSVGAGSSSYEQYF
cdr3_nt: TGCAGCGTTGGTGCTGGGAGCAGCTCCTACGAGCAGTACTTC

v_call: TRBV21-1
d_call: -
clone_size: -
j_call: TRBJ2-1
cdr3_aa: CASSKVLGLTEYNEQFF
cdr3_nt: TGTGCCAGCAGCAAAGTGCTGGGACTGACTGAGTACAATGAGCAGTTCTTC

v_call: TRBV7-9
d_call: -
clone_size: -
j_call: TRBJ1-4
cdr3_aa: CASSPGIATNEKLFF
cdr3_nt: TGTGCCAGCAGTCCAGGGATTGCAACTAATGAAAAACTGTTTTTT